This T cell receptor (beta chain) was obtained from a study of cytomegalovirus exposure and HLA in healthy donors. Overall study findings and caveats: Reported results showed that the classifier diagnosed cytomegalovirus status with high specificity and sensitivity. There were some public TCRs occurring in many donors, but most TCR sequences were rare. In an earlier analysis, about 90% or about 30%: the productive usage of most TCR beta V segments. In a later analysis, several top co-occurrence clusters appeared linked to parvovirus B19, influenza, CMV and Epstein-Barr virus.

CDR1 is SGHTA, CDR2 FQGNSA, per germline. V lost 5 bases to trimming and J lost 2 bases; unmatched junction nucleotides: 2. The CDR3 loop spans 14 amino acids. A word on this clone: The antigen remains undetermined.

PCR primers comprised 60 Vbeta and 13 Jbeta primers. TCRdb's table, derived via immunoSEQ multiplex PCR, lists solely in-frame clones and lacks some. The top ten clones hold under 2.5% of a sample with about 130,000 clones, around 77% of them seen once. Specimen: PBMCs. The receptor was isolated from a man younger than 45 in good health and CMV-seronegative. The gene calls are TRBV7-2 and TRBJ2-7; 11 bases fit TRBD2. The CDR3 here is CASSQLAGAYEQYF. For the CDR3, the DNA is TGTGCCAGCAGCCAACTAGCGGGAGCCTACGAGCAGTACTTC.